Listed below are T cell receptor beta chains from one sample, sequenced in a study of OX40 agonist ivuxolimab in advanced cancers. TCRdb's copy holds only in-frame clones and misses some; the assay was immunoSEQ multiplex PCR. Counted here are more than 80,000 clones, roughly 90% occurring once; the ten biggest clones make up roughly 0.33%. Sequencing used CD4+ or CD8+ T cells sorted from blood, obtained in a trial of the OX40 agonist ivuxolimab. The receptors were sampled from an adult with an advanced solid tumor such as melanoma, head and neck, liver or kidney cancer. The CDR3 runs from the conserved cysteine through the conserved F or W. The D gene is left open where the match is weak. Clone size is not always given. Where it is, it says once, few, many or a class for expanded clones.

J: TRBJ1-5; D: NA; size: NA; V: TRBV18; DNA: TGTGCCAGCTCACTAGTAGAGGGTTTGGGCAATCAGCCCCAGCATTTT; CDR3: CASSLVEGLGNQPQHF
J: TRBJ2-3; D: TRBD2; size: once; V: TRBV28; DNA: TGTGCCAGCTCTGTTTCAGCGGGAGCTTTCTTCAGCACAGATACGCAGTATTTT; CDR3: CASSVSAGAFFSTDTQYF
J: TRBJ1-1; D: TRBD1; size: NA; V: TRBV10-1; DNA: TGCGCCAGCAGGGGACAGGGTATATCTGAAGCTTTCTTT; CDR3: CASRGQGISEAFF
J: TRBJ2-3; D: NA; size: NA; V: TRBV20-1; DNA: TGCAGTGCTAAAGTCGGAGATACGCAGTATTTT; CDR3: CSAKVGDTQYF
J: TRBJ1-3; D: NA; size: NA; V: TRBV5-6; DNA: TGTGCCAGCAGCCCATCGTGGGGGTCTGGAAACACCATATATTTT; CDR3: CASSPSWGSGNTIYF
J: TRBJ2-1; D: NA; size: NA; V: TRBV7-8; DNA: TGTGCCAGCAGCTTAGCGCATGGGTCGGCCAATGAGCAGTTCTTC; CDR3: CASSLAHGSANEQFF
J: TRBJ1-5; D: TRBD1; size: NA; V: TRBV30; DNA: TGTGCCTGGTCGACAGGGCCGAGTCAGCCCCAGCATTTT; CDR3: CAWSTGPSQPQHF
J: TRBJ2-2; D: TRBD2; size: NA; V: TRBV7-2; DNA: TGTGCCAGCAGCCAAGGACTAGCGGGAGTAACCGGGGAGCTGTTTTTT; CDR3: CASSQGLAGVTGELFF
J: TRBJ2-1; D: NA; size: NA; V: TRBV7-2; DNA: TGTGCCAGCAGCAAACAGACCGGGCTCCCCTCCTACAATGAGCAGTTCTTC; CDR3: CASSKQTGLPSYNEQFF
J: TRBJ2-7; D: TRBD2; size: NA; V: TRBV7-2; DNA: TGTGCCAGCAGCTTAACTAGCGGGAGGAGTTTGTACGAGCAGTACTTC; CDR3: CASSLTSGRSLYEQYF
J: TRBJ1-4; D: TRBD1; size: NA; V: TRBV11-3; DNA: TGTGCCAGCAGCTTAGGAGGGGGCGCACCCCAATCGAATGAAAAACTGTTTTTT; CDR3: CASSLGGGAPQSNEKLFF
J: TRBJ1-5; D: NA; size: once; V: TRBV7-9; DNA: TGTGCCAGCAGCACAGACGCCTCGCCCCAGCATTTT; CDR3: CASSTDASPQHF
J: TRBJ2-1; D: TRBD1; size: NA; V: TRBV28; DNA: TGTGCCAGCAGTACGGGACAGGGGGCGCGTTACAATGAGCAGTTCTTC; CDR3: CASSTGQGARYNEQFF
J: TRBJ2-3; D: TRBD2; size: once; V: TRBV7-2; DNA: TGTGCCAGCAGCTTAGTGTCGGGAGGTCGCAGGGATACGCAGTATTTT; CDR3: CASSLVSGGRRDTQYF
J: TRBJ1-1; D: TRBD1; size: NA; V: TRBV9; DNA: TGTGCCAGCAGCGTAGCGGGACAGAGCACTGAAGCTTTCTTT; CDR3: CASSVAGQSTEAFF
J: TRBJ2-1; D: NA; size: NA; V: TRBV5-1; DNA: TGCGCCAGCAGCTCTGGTCCGGCAGGCTACAATGAGCAGTTCTTC; CDR3: CASSSGPAGYNEQFF
J: TRBJ1-6; D: NA; size: NA; V: TRBV14; DNA: TGTGCCAGCAGCCAAAATTCGTTCAGGGGAACGGATTCACCCCTCCACTTT; CDR3: CASSQNSFRGTDSPLHF
J: TRBJ1-5; D: NA; size: NA; V: TRBV28; DNA: TGTGCCAGCAGTTTCAGCCTAGTACGGGATCAGCCCCAGCATTTT; CDR3: CASSFSLVRDQPQHF
J: TRBJ2-1; D: TRBD1; size: NA; V: TRBV2; DNA: TGTGCCAGCAGTAGACAGGGACGTTACAATGAGCAGTTCTTC; CDR3: CASSRQGRYNEQFF
J: TRBJ1-1; D: TRBD1; size: NA; V: TRBV7-2; DNA: TGTGCCAGCAGCTCAGACAGGGTGGGTATCGATGAAGCTTTCTTT; CDR3: CASSSDRVGIDEAFF
J: TRBJ2-2; D: TRBD2; size: NA; V: TRBV7-2; DNA: TGTGCCAGCAGCCCCCCTGGCGGGAGCGTTACCGGGGAGCTGTTTTTT; CDR3: CASSPPGGSVTGELFF
J: TRBJ2-7; D: NA; size: NA; V: TRBV19; DNA: TGTGCCACCTCTCGGGGATACGAGCAGTACTTC; CDR3: CATSRGYEQYF
J: TRBJ2-7; D: NA; size: NA; V: TRBV7-3; DNA: TGTGCCAGCAGCCCCCGTCATGGCGGGGTTCCCTACGAGCAGTACTTC; CDR3: CASSPRHGGVPYEQYF
J: TRBJ2-2; D: TRBD2; size: NA; V: TRBV7-9; DNA: TGTGCCAGCAGCCCCCGGACTAGCGGGAGGAACACCGGGGAGCTGTTTTTT; CDR3: CASSPRTSGRNTGELFF
J: TRBJ2-5; D: TRBD2; size: NA; V: TRBV5-4; DNA: TGTGCCAGCAGCACACGACTAGCGGGACTCGAGACCCAGTACTTC; CDR3: CASSTRLAGLETQYF
J: TRBJ2-5; D: TRBD2; size: NA; V: TRBV7-2; DNA: TGTGCCAGCAGCCTTTTTAGCGGGAAGGGGGAGACCCAGTACTTC; CDR3: CASSLFSGKGETQYF
J: TRBJ2-3; D: NA; size: NA; V: TRBV11-3; DNA: TGTGCCAGCAGCTTAAGTGGGACTAGCACAGATACGCAGTATTTT; CDR3: CASSLSGTSTDTQYF
J: TRBJ2-3; D: NA; size: NA; V: TRBV28; DNA: TGTGCCAGCAGTTTGGGCCTAGTTGGGACAGATACGCAGTATTTT; CDR3: CASSLGLVGTDTQYF
J: TRBJ1-1; D: NA; size: NA; V: TRBV18; DNA: TGTGCCAGCTCACCAGGGGCGGAGGTCACTGAAGCTTTCTTT; CDR3: CASSPGAEVTEAFF
J: TRBJ1-5; D: NA; size: once; V: TRBV5-1; DNA: TGCGCCAGCAGCTTGACGATCCCAGCGGGCAATCAGCCCCAGCATTTT; CDR3: CASSLTIPAGNQPQHF
J: TRBJ2-3; D: NA; size: NA; V: TRBV7-2; DNA: TGTGCCAGCAGCTTTCTTCCAAGTAGCACAGATACGCAGTATTTT; CDR3: CASSFLPSSTDTQYF
J: TRBJ1-5; D: TRBD1; size: NA; V: TRBV27; DNA: TGTGCCAGCAGTCCCGGACAGGGGGTACCCTGGGGCAATCAGCCCCAGCATTTT; CDR3: CASSPGQGVPWGNQPQHF
J: TRBJ1-6; D: NA; size: NA; V: TRBV19; DNA: TGTGCCAGCCACGCACCGGGACAAGGCTTAGGACCCCTCCACTTT; CDR3: CASHAPGQGLGPLHF
J: TRBJ2-7; D: TRBD1; size: NA; V: TRBV4-3; DNA: TGCGCCAGCAGCCGTGGACAGGGGAAGGACGAGCAGTACTTC; CDR3: CASSRGQGKDEQYF
J: TRBJ2-1; D: TRBD2; size: NA; V: TRBV9; DNA: TGTGCCAGCAGCAAAATAAGCGGGAGGGCCTACAATGAGCAGTTCTTC; CDR3: CASSKISGRAYNEQFF
J: TRBJ2-7; D: NA; size: NA; V: TRBV6-5; DNA: TGTGCCAGCACGGGATTAAAATTTCCCTACGAGCAGTACTTC; CDR3: CASTGLKFPYEQYF
J: TRBJ1-5; D: NA; size: NA; V: TRBV21-1; DNA: TGTGCCAGCAGCAAAGCTAAGACAGGGGATCAGCCCCAGCATTTT; CDR3: CASSKAKTGDQPQHF
J: TRBJ1-5; D: NA; size: NA; V: TRBV18; DNA: TGTGCCAGCTCACCAGCCCCGATATATCAGCCCCAGCATTTT; CDR3: CASSPAPIYQPQHF
J: TRBJ1-1; D: TRBD1; size: NA; V: TRBV18; DNA: TGTGCCAGCTCATCGAACAGGGGGAGGACTGAAGCTTTCTTT; CDR3: CASSSNRGRTEAFF
J: TRBJ1-6; D: TRBD1; size: NA; V: TRBV28; DNA: TGTGCCAGCAGTTCCCAACTAATACAGGGGAAGAATTCACCCCTCCACTTT; CDR3: CASSSQLIQGKNSPLHF
J: TRBJ1-5; D: NA; size: NA; V: TRBV27; DNA: TGTGCCAGCAGTTCCGGACAAGAGGTCGGAGCCCGGCTAAGGCCCCAGCATTTT; CDR3: CASSSGQEVGARLRPQHF
J: TRBJ2-1; D: TRBD2; size: NA; V: TRBV6-6; DNA: TGTGCCAGCAGGGCCGGACTAGCGGGATGGGGTGAGCAGTTCTTC; CDR3: CASRAGLAGWGEQFF
J: TRBJ2-7; D: NA; size: NA; V: TRBV28; DNA: TGTGCCAGCAGGTATGTGGCTGGCAGGGGAAAGGAGCAGTACTTC; CDR3: CASRYVAGRGKEQYF
J: TRBJ2-7; D: NA; size: once; V: TRBV7-2; DNA: TGTGCCAGCAGCCAGCACAGGGGCGGGGGTTACGAGCAGTACTTC; CDR3: CASSQHRGGGYEQYF
J: TRBJ2-3; D: NA; size: NA; V: TRBV15; DNA: TGTGCCACCAGCAGAGGGGATTTCACAGATACGCAGTATTTT; CDR3: CATSRGDFTDTQYF
J: TRBJ1-4; D: NA; size: NA; V: TRBV7-2; DNA: TGTGCCAGCAGCTTAGCCGGCCTATATAATGAAAAACTGTTTTTT; CDR3: CASSLAGLYNEKLFF
J: TRBJ2-3; D: NA; size: NA; V: TRBV29-1; DNA: TGCAGCGTTGCCATGACAGGCACAGATACGCAGTATTTT; CDR3: CSVAMTGTDTQYF
J: TRBJ1-5; D: NA; size: NA; V: TRBV18; DNA: TGTGCCAGCTCTCTTGTTCCGCTGAACTCCATGAGCAATCAGCCCCAGCATTTT; CDR3: CASSLVPLNSMSNQPQHF
J: TRBJ1-3; D: NA; size: NA; V: TRBV23-1; DNA: TGCGCCAGCAGCCGTCTGGGGGCGCGAGGAAACACCATATATTTT; CDR3: CASSRLGARGNTIYF
J: TRBJ2-1; D: NA; size: NA; V: TRBV19; DNA: TGTGCCAGTAAACTAACAACGAACAATGAGCAGTTCTTC; CDR3: CASKLTTNNEQFF
J: TRBJ2-4; D: NA; size: NA; V: TRBV19; DNA: TGTGCCAGTAGTATTCAGCTAGCCAAAAACATTCAGTACTTC; CDR3: CASSIQLAKNIQYF
J: TRBJ2-5; D: NA; size: NA; V: TRBV10-3; DNA: TGTGCCATCAGTGAGAGGAACCAAGAGACCCAGTACTTC; CDR3: CAISERNQETQYF
J: TRBJ2-1; D: TRBD2; size: NA; V: TRBV5-3; DNA: TGTGCCAGAAGCCCGGCACCTAGCGGGGACAATGAGCAGTTCTTC; CDR3: CARSPAPSGDNEQFF
J: TRBJ2-1; D: TRBD2; size: NA; V: TRBV7-9; DNA: TGTGCCAGCAGCTCCGGACTAGTCAGGATTAGCTCCTACAATGAGCAGTTCTTC; CDR3: CASSSGLVRISSYNEQFF
J: TRBJ2-2; D: NA; size: NA; V: TRBV9; DNA: TGTGCCAGCAATGGGGGGACGAACACCGGGGAGCTGTTTTTT; CDR3: CASNGGTNTGELFF
J: TRBJ2-7; D: NA; size: NA; V: TRBV5-4; DNA: TGTGCCAGCAGCTTGGCACGGGGGACCTACGAGCAGTACTTC; CDR3: CASSLARGTYEQYF
J: TRBJ2-3; D: NA; size: NA; V: TRBV2; DNA: TGTGCCAGCAGTGTTGCGGCTTTGGGCACAGATACGCAGTATTTT; CDR3: CASSVAALGTDTQYF
J: TRBJ2-2; D: NA; size: NA; V: TRBV2; DNA: TGTGCCAGCAGATGGGCAGCTACCGGGGAGCTGTTTTTT; CDR3: CASRWAATGELFF
J: TRBJ1-4; D: NA; size: NA; V: TRBV5-4; DNA: TGTGCCAGCAGCTCGAGGAGACAGGATGAAAAACTGTTTTTT; CDR3: CASSSRRQDEKLFF